The source of this TCR beta chain is a study of CD8+CD57+ T cells in acquired aplastic anemia. Background on the study: Roughly 3.2 ug was the average amount of DNA from sorted CD4+ and CD8+ cells. Regarding the study as a whole: Patients had twenty-nine CD8+ CDR3 sequences in common with controls (the shared set).

Both TCR beta VDJ combination and CDR3 sequence profiling were carried out. Genomic DNA was the template for this profiling. MiXCR, run by TCRdb on the reads, gives a single entry per CDR3 protein. The sample comprises approximately 200,000 distinct CDR3 sequences, less than 65% of which are singletons, and about 43% rests with the top ten. Trimming left V 1 base short and J 5 bases short, with 2 bases between. The germline CDR1 and CDR2 sequences are SQVTM and ANQGSEA. The CDR3 is made up of 10 amino acids. Note on this clonotype: Its matching antigen is unknown. The conserved closing phenylalanine or tryptophan is absent in this CDR3, likely reflecting a read error.

The genes are TRBV29-1 and TRBJ2-5, with D hard to call. The sequencing input was sorted CD4+, CD8+, or CD8+CD57+ T cells (not recorded which) from PBMCs. The receptor comes from a human donor with severe aplastic anemia or a healthy control (not recorded which). This CDR3 is CSVEAETQYS. In DNA, the CDR3 is TGCAGCGTTGAAGCGGAGACCCAGTACTCC.